Listed below are T cell receptor beta chains from one sample, sequenced in a study of cytomegalovirus exposure and HLA in healthy donors. Produced via immunoSEQ multiplex PCR; TCRdb's table is partial and in-frame only. The sample contains 200,000 to 250,000 clones, about 85% of which appear only once. Sequenced input: PBMCs. These receptor sequences come from a human donor in good health. The CDR3 runs from the conserved cysteine through the conserved F or W. Fields, in order: D gene, clone size, J gene, V gene, CDR3 DNA, CDR3 protein. D genes are given only for firm matches. Not every row has a clone size; where given, it reads once, few, many or a size class.

-	-	TRBJ2-4	TRBV19	TGTGCCAGTAGGGACTCCCTAGCCAAAAACATTCAGTACTTC	CASRDSLAKNIQYF
-	-	TRBJ2-3	TRBV15	TGTGCCACCACTACCCGACTAGGGGGCGATTCCGCAGATACGCAGTATTTT	CATTTRLGGDSADTQYF
TRBD2	once	TRBJ2-1	TRBV7-2	TGTGCCAGCAGCCCCCACCTTACTAGCGGGAGGGCCAATGAGCAGTTCTTC	CASSPHLTSGRANEQFF
TRBD2	-	TRBJ2-3	TRBV27	TGTGCCAGCAGTTTACTCGGGAGGGCCCCCCCACCGGTCCCCCCAGATACGCAGTATTTT	CASSLLGRAPPPVPPDTQYF
-	few	TRBJ2-7	TRBV6-5	TGTGCCAGCAGTTATCTCTACGAGCAGTACTTC	CASSYLYEQYF
TRBD2	-	TRBJ2-1	TRBV28	TGTGCCAGCAGTTTACAACTACTAGCGGGAGTAGTTAATGAGCAGTTCTTC	CASSLQLLAGVVNEQFF
-	-	TRBJ1-4	TRBV28	TGTGCCAGCAGTTTGTACAGGGAACCCTCGATAAATGAAAAACTGTTTTTT	CASSLYREPSINEKLFF
TRBD1	-	TRBJ2-3	TRBV5-1	TGCGCCAGCAGCTTACAGGGGGCAAGGGATACGCAGTATTTT	CASSLQGARDTQYF
-	-	TRBJ1-5	TRBV7-2	TGTGCTAGCCAGGGCGCCGCTAATCAGCCCCAGCATTTT	CASQGAANQPQHF
TRBD1	-	TRBJ2-7	TRBV27	TGTGCCAGCAGTTCCGGACAGGACCCCTACGAGCAGTACTTC	CASSSGQDPYEQYF
-	-	TRBJ1-5	TRBV7-9	TGTTCCAGCAGCTTAGGACGGGAACAGCCCCAGCATTTT	CSSSLGREQPQHF
-	-	TRBJ1-3	TRBV7-4	TGTGCCAGCAGCTTATCCGGGGTGTCCATATATTTT	CASSLSGVSIYF
TRBD1	-	TRBJ2-7	TRBV10-1	TGCGCCAGCAGTGAAGGTGACAGGGGAACCTACGAGCAGTACTTC	CASSEGDRGTYEQYF
-	-	TRBJ2-4	TRBV7-2	TGTGCCAGCAGCTTAAATTATATTGCACTAGCCAAAAACATTCAGTACTTC	CASSLNYIALAKNIQYF
TRBD2	-	TRBJ2-7	TRBV7-8	TGTGCCAGCAGCCGCATCAAGACTAGCAACTCCTACGAGCAGTACTTC	CASSRIKTSNSYEQYF
TRBD1	-	TRBJ1-1	TRBV2	TGTGCCAGCGAAGGGACAGTCGGCACTGAAGCTTTCTTT	CASEGTVGTEAFF
TRBD1	-	TRBJ2-7	TRBV7-9	TGTGCCAGCAGCTTACCACACCTTACAGGGGACGAGCAGTACTTC	CASSLPHLTGDEQYF
TRBD2	-	TRBJ2-1	TRBV2	TGTGCCAGCCGAGTAGCGGGAAATGAGCAGTTCTTC	CASRVAGNEQFF
TRBD1	once	TRBJ2-7	TRBV10-3	TGTGCCATCAGTGAATTGCTCGGGACAGGGTCAACCTACGAGCAGTACTTC	CAISELLGTGSTYEQYF
TRBD1	-	TRBJ1-4	TRBV5-4	TGTGCCAGCAGCTCGCAGGGGGTTTCTTCTGAAAAACTGTTTTTT	CASSSQGVSSEKLFF
TRBD1	-	TRBJ2-7	TRBV6-6	TGTGCCAGCAGTTTTGGGCAGGGGGCATTCTACGAGCAGTACTTC	CASSFGQGAFYEQYF
TRBD2	-	TRBJ2-3	TRBV19	TGTGCCAGTAGTATCCCAGGACTAGCGGGAGGCACAGATACGCAGTATTTT	CASSIPGLAGGTDTQYF
-	-	TRBJ1-5	TRBV7-8	TGTGCCAGCGGCTTCACAGGGTTGAGCAATCAGCCCCAGCATTTT	CASGFTGLSNQPQHF
-	-	TRBJ1-3	TRBV21-1	TGTGCCAGCAGCAGAACGGAAGGGGACTCTGGAAACACCATATATTTT	CASSRTEGDSGNTIYF
-	once	TRBJ2-7	TRBV5-6	TGTGCCAGCAGCTCGACAGGCTCCTACGAGCAGTACTTC	CASSSTGSYEQYF
-	-	TRBJ1-1	TRBV19	TGTGCCAGTAGTATAAGGGAGTACACTGAAGCTTTCTTT	CASSIREYTEAFF
TRBD2	-	TRBJ2-1	TRBV5-1	TGCGCCAGCAGCGCAACGCCTAGCGGGACTAGCTACAATGAGCAGTTCTTC	CASSATPSGTSYNEQFF
-	-	TRBJ1-3	TRBV4-3	TGCGCCAGCAGCCAAGATAGAGAAGTCTCTGGAAACACCATATATTTT	CASSQDREVSGNTIYF
TRBD1	-	TRBJ2-1	TRBV10-3	TGTGCCATCAGTAAGTCGACTCGGACGACAGGGGGCAATGAGCAGTTCTTC	CAISKSTRTTGGNEQFF
TRBD1	-	TRBJ2-7	TRBV2	TGTGCCAGCACCACGACAGGGTCAATCTACGAGCAGTACTTC	CASTTTGSIYEQYF
TRBD1	once	TRBJ2-3	TRBV29-1	TGCAGCGTTGACGACAGGGGCCGTCGTATTAGCACAGATACGCAGTATTTT	CSVDDRGRRISTDTQYF
-	-	TRBJ2-7	TRBV10-3	TGTGCCATCAGTGTCAGGGGCCAGGCCTACGAGCAGTACTTC	CAISVRGQAYEQYF
-	-	TRBJ1-2	TRBV6-6	TGTGCCAGCAGCCCTGAACAGGACTATGGCTACACCTTC	CASSPEQDYGYTF
-	-	TRBJ1-5	TRBV28	TGTGCCAGCAGGAGTCCTTCGGGCAGGGTGAGCTCCAATCAGCCCCAGCATTTT	CASRSPSGRVSSNQPQHF
-	-	TRBJ2-1	TRBV5-1	TGCGCCAGCAGCTTGCCAGAGGTTGAGCAGTTCTTC	CASSLPEVEQFF
-	-	TRBJ1-3	TRBV12-5	TGTGCTAGTGGTTTGTACCAGGGGCGCTCTGGAAACACCATATATTTT	CASGLYQGRSGNTIYF
-	-	TRBJ2-7	TRBV2	TGTGCCAGCCGTGAGGGCAGCTACGAGCAGTACTTC	CASREGSYEQYF
-	-	TRBJ2-1	TRBV10-3	TGTGCCATCAGTTCAGGGGATTACAATGAGCAGTTCTTC	CAISSGDYNEQFF
-	-	TRBJ2-7	TRBV28	TGTGCCAGCAGTCATATTTTTCGGGACGAGCAGTACTTC	CASSHIFRDEQYF
TRBD2	once	TRBJ2-1	TRBV9	TGTGCCAGCAGCGTAGTTGGGACTAGGGTCCACAATGAGCAGTTCTTC	CASSVVGTRVHNEQFF